The 22 T cell receptor beta chains given below trace back to one sample, sequenced in a study of cytomegalovirus exposure and HLA in healthy donors. 60 Vbeta and 13 Jbeta primers were used in PCR. Generated by immunoSEQ multiplex PCR, the TCRdb table keeps only in-frame clones and is missing some. The sample includes some 110,000 clones, approximately 80% of them seen just once. Sequencing used PBMCs. The receptors were sampled from a young man in good health and CMV-seropositive.

This sequence joins TRBV19 and TRBJ1-5; tentatively, D is TRBD1 (5 bases). Germline loops: CDR1 LNHDA, CDR2 SQIVND (reference sequence). This CDR3 has 16 amino acids. The V and J ends lost 4 bases and 3 bases respectively, with 16 bases between them. CDR3 nucleotides: TGTGCCAGTAGTAGGCCGGGGGTATCTAACAATCAGCCCCAGCATTTT. It yields the protein CASSRPGVSNNQPQHF.

The chain joins TRBV13 to TRBJ2-5, with D unclear. CDR3 length equals 14 residues. The germline V and J ends were trimmed by 3 bases and 4 bases, with 12 bases remaining between them. Per the germline V gene, CDR1 is PRHDT and CDR2 is FYEKMQ (reference sequence). The CDR3 sequence: CASSFNSLGETQYF. DNA of the CDR3: TGTGCCAGCAGCTTTAACTCCCTTGGAGAGACCCAGTACTTC.

CDR3 in DNA: TGTGCCAGCAGCATCCGCACCGGGACAGAGACCTATGGCTACACCTTC. This codes for CASSIRTGTETYGYTF. V gene TRBV13 combines with J gene TRBJ1-2; 7 nucleotides line up with TRBD1. There are 16 residues in the CDR3. The trim removed 5 bases at V and 4 bases at J, leaving 13 bases unmatched. Germline CDR1 and CDR2: PRHDT and FYEKMQ (reference sequence).

A note on this clone: An end of the junction differs from the germline gene, which may be a read error. The J gene is TRBJ1-2, the V gene TRBV7-9; D not resolved. The CDR3 consists of 11 residues. Germline values: CDR1 SEHNR, CDR2 FQNEAQ (reference sequence). CDR3 nucleotide sequence: TGTTCCAGCAGCTTGAGGGAAGGCTACACCTTC. It specifies CSSSLREGYTF.

The chain joins TRBV2 to TRBJ2-7, with D possibly being TRBD2 (5 bases). The germline V and J ends were trimmed by 7 bases and 7 bases, with 20 bases remaining between them. The CDR3 extends over 14 amino acids. Germline V lookup: CDR1 SNHLY, CDR2 FYNNEI. The CDR3 loop reads CASNLDRLPREQYF. The DNA of the CDR3 is TGTGCCAGCAATTTAGACCGACTACCCAGGGAGCAGTACTTC.

The chain links TRBV19 to TRBJ1-1; 8 bases map to TRBD1. The germline CDR1 and CDR2 sequences are LNHDA and SQIVND (reference sequence). Trimming at V came to 4 bases and at J to 3 bases, leaving 10 bases not matched to a gene. CDR3 length: 16 residues. The chain's CDR3 is CASSRAPDRAYTEAFF. The CDR3 DNA sequence: TGTGCCAGTAGTAGGGCCCCGGACAGGGCCTACACTGAAGCTTTCTTT.

This chain connects TRBV7-2 to TRBJ1-5, with 8 bases identical to TRBD1. J was trimmed by 7 bases and V by 7 bases; bases with no gene match: 6. The length of the CDR3 is 13 residues. The V gene's germline CDR1 is SGHTA and CDR2 FQGNSA. The CDR3 reads CASTTDRGQPQHF. The CDR3 nucleotides are TGTGCCAGCACCACAGACAGGGGCCAGCCCCAGCATTTT.

The rearrangement joins TRBV6-1 to TRBJ2-3; 11 bases match TRBD2. The trim removed 2 bases at V and 2 bases at J, leaving 6 bases unmatched. This CDR3 comprises 17 residues. Per the germline V gene, CDR1 is MNHNS and CDR2 is SASEGT. The DNA for the CDR3 is TGTGCCAGCAGTGAACAAGTAGCGGGAGGGCCCACAGATACGCAGTATTTT. It codes for CASSEQVAGGPTDTQYF.

The chain has TRBV9 and TRBJ2-7; 7 bases match TRBD1. The CDR3 extends over 14 amino acids. Germline values: CDR1 SGDLS, CDR2 YYNGEE. V gave up 3 bases and J gave up 0 bases; unmatched junction bases: 3. This chain's CDR3 is CASSARDSSYEQYF. The CDR3 region has the DNA TGTGCCAGCAGCGCCCGGGACAGCTCCTACGAGCAGTACTTC.

The chain couples TRBV9 to TRBJ2-1, with 12 nucleotides matching TRBD2. CDR1 and CDR2 from the germline V gene are SGDLS and YYNGEE. With V trimmed by 0 bases and J by 7 bases, 5 bases remained unmatched. The CDR3 has 16 amino acids. The CDR3 sequence: CASSVDPSGGANEQFF. The DNA for the CDR3 is TGTGCCAGCAGCGTAGATCCTAGCGGGGGGGCGAATGAGCAGTTCTTC.

This clone has only a few counts. The chain couples TRBV5-1 to TRBJ2-3; 10 nucleotides align to TRBD2. The CDR3 spans 16 residues. Unmatched junction bases numbered 5, after V lost 0 bases and J lost 4 bases. Germline CDR1 SGHRS, CDR2 YFSETQ. CDR3 bases: TGCGCCAGCAGCTTGGAAGGACTAGCGGATGCAGATACGCAGTATTTT. Its translation: CASSLEGLADADTQYF.

The CDR3 region is CASSQGQGAEAFF. The CDR3 bases are TGTGCCAGCTCCCAGGGACAGGGGGCTGAAGCTTTCTTT. This chain joins TRBV18 and TRBJ1-1; 11 positions match TRBD1. This CDR3 has 13 amino acids. Germline V lookup: CDR1 KGHSH, CDR2 LQKENI. With V trimmed by 6 bases and J by 6 bases, 3 bases remained unmatched.

The chain carries TRBV7-2 and TRBJ2-7; TRBD1 matches at 7 bases. The V segment lost 6 bases and the J segment 0 bases; nucleotides outside the gene matches: 8. Germline V gene sequence: CDR1 SGHTA, CDR2 FQGNSA. The CDR3 contains 15 residues. Here the CDR3 DNA reads TGTGCCAGCAGAACGACAGGGTCAACCTCCTACGAGCAGTACTTC. It encodes CASRTTGSTSYEQYF. The full variable domain, its missing parts supplied by reference TRBV7-2 and TRBJ2-7, is GAGVSQSPSNKVTEKGKDVELRCDPISGHTALYWYRQSLGQGLEFLIYFQGNSAPDKSGLPSDRFSAERTGGSVSTLTIQRTQQEDSAVYLCASRTTGSTSYEQYFGPGTRLTVT.

The V gene is TRBV19, the J gene TRBJ1-5, with D hard to call. The germline V gene has CDR1 LNHDA and CDR2 SQIVND (reference sequence). Trimming left V 7 bases short and J 2 bases short, with 24 bases between. This CDR3 spans 18 amino acids. The CDR3: CASTSGPGRGSGNQPQHF. The CDR3 nucleotides are TGTGCCAGTACGAGTGGACCCGGGCGGGGATCGGGCAATCAGCCCCAGCATTTT.

The chain uses TRBV5-1 and TRBJ2-1; possibly TRBD1 for D (6 bases). Germline V lookup: CDR1 SGHRS, CDR2 YFSETQ. CDR3 length equals 14 residues. Trimming left V 5 bases short and J 3 bases short, with 12 bases between. The CDR3 reads CASRIQGHYNEQFF. The CDR3 DNA reads as TGCGCCAGCAGAATACAGGGACACTACAATGAGCAGTTCTTC.

V gene TRBV2 combines with J gene TRBJ1-2, with D tentatively TRBD1 (5 bases). Per the germline V gene, CDR1 is SNHLY and CDR2 is FYNNEI. Trimming cost V 2 bases and J 5 bases, with 9 bases left between them. There are 13 residues in the CDR3. CDR3 nucleotide sequence: TGTGCCAGCAGTGAATGGGGGGGATATGGCTACACCTTC. Its translation: CASSEWGGYGYTF.

V gene TRBV19 combines with J gene TRBJ1-5, with a tentative D call TRBD1 (6 bases). Looked up from germline, CDR1 is LNHDA and CDR2 is SQIVND (reference sequence). V lost 4 bases to trimming and J lost 2 bases, with 18 bases between them. This CDR3 is 17 amino acids long. The CDR3 loop reads CASSKEFRGRGNQPQHF. Here the CDR3 DNA reads TGTGCCAGTAGTAAGGAATTCAGGGGAAGGGGCAATCAGCCCCAGCATTTT.

The chain employs TRBV27 and TRBJ1-2, with TRBD1 identical over 8 bases. V gave up 6 bases and J gave up 4 bases; unmatched junction bases: 10. The CDR3 is 15 amino acids. Germline assignment: CDR1 MNHEY and CDR2 SMNVEV (reference sequence). CDR3 amino acids: CASRDGAGGSYGYTF. The CDR3 DNA reads as TGTGCCAGCAGAGATGGGGCAGGGGGCTCCTATGGCTACACCTTC.

The chain is built from TRBV28 and TRBJ2-1; TRBD2 might be the D (5 bases). The CDR3 spans 13 residues. Trimming took 3 bases from V and 6 from J, leaving 9 bases between them. Germline V lookup: CDR1 MDHEN, CDR2 SYDVKM. The CDR3 here is CASSLAGGNEQFF. CDR3 nucleotide sequence: TGTGCCAGCAGTTTGGCAGGAGGCAATGAGCAGTTCTTC.

This clone was seen only a few times. At the DNA level, this CDR3 is encoded by other sequences in the same sample as well. V usage is TRBV18 and J usage is TRBJ1-5, with 10 bases identical to TRBD1. Germline trimming cut 2 bases from V and 5 bases from J; bases unmatched to any gene: 0. The CDR3 is made up of 14 amino acids. CDR1 and CDR2 (germline): KGHSH, LQKENI. The CDR3 loop is CASSPGTGDQPQHF. The CDR3 nucleotides are TGTGCCAGCTCACCAGGGACAGGGGATCAGCCCCAGCATTTT.

CDR3 residues: CASSFQGFDQPQHF. CDR3 bases: TGTGCCAGCAGTTTTCAGGGATTCGATCAGCCCCAGCATTTT. The V and J genes are TRBV6-5 and TRBJ1-5; maybe TRBD1 (5 bases). The CDR3 is 14 amino acids. Germline V lookup: CDR1 MNHEY, CDR2 SVGAGI. The ends were cut back, 4 bases at V and 5 bases at J, with 12 bases in the middle.

A few counts support this clone. The genes are TRBV18 and TRBJ1-3; possibly TRBD1 for D (6 bases). Trimming cost V 6 bases and J 6 bases, with 18 bases left between them. CDR1 is KGHSH, CDR2 LQKENI, per germline. CDR3 size: 15 residues. In nucleotides, the CDR3 is TGTGCCAGCTCCCCCGGGACACAGTCTCAAAACACCATATATTTT. It codes for CASSPGTQSQNTIYF.